This section outlines one T cell receptor (beta chain) sequence together with its context. Its antigen is as yet unknown. This entry belongs to a study of T-cell reconstitution after alpha-beta-depleted transplantation in children. Trimming at V came to 0 bases and at J to 10 bases, leaving 18 bases not matched to a gene. CDR1 and CDR2 from the germline V gene are SGDLS and YYNGEE. The CDR3 sequence is 17 residues long. Study-level results: Recipient T cells and thymic progenitors that survived gave rise to the high TCRbeta diversity observed at day 60 in some patients. Fresh T-cell production supplied most of the T-cell counts and diversity seen one year after transplant.

Construction of the TCRbeta library involved unique molecular identifiers. TCRdb processed the PCR reads anew with MiXCR; each CDR3 protein has one entry. Of fewer than 1 million distinct CDR3 sequences in the sample, around 17% were seen once. The receptor was isolated from a male patient between 10 and 17 years old who had a stem cell transplant for acute lymphoblastic leukemia, so the T cells may come from the graft donor. This chain joins TRBV9 and TRBJ1-2; 7 nucleotides align to TRBD1. The material sequenced was PBMCs, mostly from graft donor cells, taken 360 days after TCRalphabeta/CD19-depleted stem cell transplant. The CDR3 sequence is CASSVDVGEDRLDLYTF. In DNA, the CDR3 is TGTGCCAGCAGCGTAGATGTGGGGGAGGACAGGCTAGATCTCTACACCTTC.